This entry lists 23 T cell receptor beta chains sequenced from one sample in a study of blood T cell repertoires in COVID-19. The method was immunoSEQ multiplex PCR; TCRdb's version includes in-frame clones alone and lacks a portion of them. The table has about 300,000 clones, 89% seen once. The sample consisted of PBMCs or T cells enriched from blood (not recorded which). The source of these receptors is a woman in her forties who had recovered from COVID-19.

J is TRBJ1-1 and V is TRBV6-5; TRBD1 might be the D (5 bases). The CDR3 consists of 15 residues. Trimming removed 2 bases from V and 2 bases from J, with 12 bases in between. CDR1 MNHEY and CDR2 SVGAGI come from the germline V gene. The CDR3, as DNA: TGTGCCAGCAGTTACCTGGACACTCTAAACACTGAAGCTTTCTTT. Its protein product is CASSYLDTLNTEAFF.

The table lists this clone with a count of one. V is TRBV7-2 and J is TRBJ2-7, with 9 nucleotides matching TRBD2. This CDR3 has 16 amino acids. J was trimmed by 2 bases and V by 2 bases; bases with no gene match: 7. Germline assignment: CDR1 SGHTA and CDR2 FQGNSA. The CDR3 here is CASSLNRGGRAYEQYF. CDR3 sequence (DNA): TGTGCCAGCAGCTTAAATCGGGGCGGGAGGGCCTACGAGCAGTACTTC.

This rearrangement joins TRBV6-4 to TRBJ1-2; 8 nucleotides agree with TRBD1. V lost 5 bases, J lost 7 bases, and 6 bases stayed unmatched. Germline CDR1 and CDR2: MRHNA and SNTAGT. The CDR3 is 13 residues long. Here the CDR3 DNA reads TGTGCCAGCAGTTTCGGACAGGGCGGTGGCTACACCTTC. It specifies CASSFGQGGGYTF.

This chain joins TRBV18 and TRBJ1-4; D remains unclear. This CDR3 contains 15 residues. The germline V and J ends were trimmed by 3 bases and 7 bases, with 15 bases remaining between them. CDR1 is KGHSH, CDR2 LQKENI, per germline. CDR3 nucleotides: TGTGCCAGCTCACCGGAAGCGAGGAAAGGTGAAAAACTGTTTTTT. Translation gives CASSPEARKGEKLFF.

The V call is TRBV19, the J call TRBJ1-2; D remains unclear. The CDR3 consists of 14 residues. Germline V gives CDR1 LNHDA, CDR2 SQIVND (reference sequence). Trimming pared 7 bases from V and 1 base from J, leaving 13 bases between. Here the CDR3 DNA reads TGTGCCAGTACCCTGGGAGCTGGTAACTATGGCTACACCTTC. The encoded protein is CASTLGAGNYGYTF.

The rearrangement uses TRBV4-3 and TRBJ1-2, with a possible D match to TRBD1 (6 bases). The CDR3 runs 15 residues. Germline V gives CDR1 LGHNA, CDR2 YSLEER. V gave up 0 bases and J gave up 8 bases, with 16 bases separating them. The DNA of the CDR3 is TGCGCCAGCAGCCAAGATTATTCACAGGGAGACGGCTACACCTTC. Translation: CASSQDYSQGDGYTF.

The V call is TRBV15, the J call TRBJ1-5; the D gene is possibly TRBD1 (6 bases). Trimming stripped 5 bases from V and 6 bases from J, with 17 bases between. This CDR3 has 15 amino acids. CDR1 LNHNV and CDR2 YYDKDF come from the germline V gene (reference sequence). The CDR3 DNA sequence: TGTGCCACCAGCGGGGGCCTGGGACATCCTCAGCCCCAGCATTTT. Translating it yields CATSGGLGHPQPQHF.

Concerning this clone itself: The identical CDR3 is also encoded by other nucleotide sequences in the sample. The rearrangement uses TRBV2 and TRBJ2-7; the D gene is possibly TRBD2 (7 bases). Germline V gene data show CDR1 as SNHLY and CDR2 as FYNNEI. This CDR3 is built from 12 residues. V was trimmed by 4 bases and J by 6 bases, leaving 10 bases between them. The CDR3 DNA reads as TGTGCCAGCAGTGGGAGGGGGGGCGAGCAGTACTTC. It encodes CASSGRGGEQYF.

The rearrangement uses TRBV18 and TRBJ1-3; 8 nucleotides align to TRBD1. The CDR3 totals 16 residues. Germline loops: CDR1 KGHSH, CDR2 LQKENI. The trim removed 3 bases at V and 0 bases at J, leaving 4 bases unmatched. CDR3 DNA sequence: TGTGCCAGCTCACCGGGACAGGCTTACTCTGGAAACACCATATATTTT. It codes for CASSPGQAYSGNTIYF. The whole variable domain, filled in from reference TRBV18 and TRBJ1-3, reads NAGVMQNPRHLVRRRGQEARLRCSPMKGHSHVYWYRQLPEEGLKFMVYLQKENIIDESGMPKERFSAEFPKEGPSILRIQQVVRGDSAAYFCASSPGQAYSGNTIYFGEGSWLTVV.

The count of this clone is one. The chain uses TRBV27 and TRBJ1-2; 7 bases are a match to TRBD1. The trim removed 8 bases at V and 2 bases at J, leaving 8 bases unmatched. The CDR3 covers 14 residues. Germline V gene data show CDR1 as MNHEY and CDR2 as SMNVEV (reference sequence). CDR3 sequence reads: CASGPGQLNYGYTF. CDR3 sequence (DNA): TGTGCCAGCGGGCCGGGACAGCTAAACTATGGCTACACCTTC.

This clone came up a few times. CDR3 sequence (DNA): TGTGCCAGCAGCTTGGGTGGGGTCCGGAGGGGCTACACCTTC. It specifies CASSLGGVRRGYTF. V gene TRBV5-6 combines with J gene TRBJ1-2; D is undetermined. Per the germline V gene, CDR1 is SGHDT and CDR2 is YYEEEE. The germline V and J ends were trimmed by 0 bases and 8 bases, with 14 bases remaining between them. The CDR3 is 14 amino acids. Combining the CDR3 with reference TRBV5-6 and TRBJ1-2 gives the whole variable domain DAGVTQSPTHLIKTRGQQVTLRCSPKSGHDTVSWYQQALGQGPQFIFQYYEEEERQRGNFPDRFSGHQFPNYSSELNVNALLLGDSALYLCASSLGGVRRGYTFGSGTRLTVV.

This clone was observed a handful of times. This sequence joins TRBV4-1 and TRBJ2-2; possible D gene TRBD1, 6 bases. Looked up from germline, CDR1 is MGHRA and CDR2 is YSYEKL. The CDR3 sequence is 15 residues long. V lost 1 base and J lost 2, with 8 bases in between. CDR3 nucleotide sequence: TGCGCCAGCAGCCAAGCCAGGGGAAACACCGGGGAGCTGTTTTTT. It encodes CASSQARGNTGELFF.

The gene calls are TRBV3-1 (or the pseudogene TRBV3-2) and TRBJ2-5, with TRBD2 matching 11 bases. The CDR3 is made up of 17 amino acids. Germline V lookup: CDR1 LGHDT, CDR2 YNNKEL (reference sequence). After removal of 1 base from V and 7 bases from J, the junction contained 11 bases not matched to a gene. The CDR3 region has the DNA TGTGCCAGCAGCCAAGGAGGGCTAGCGGGGGGCCGGAGGACCCAGTACTTC. Its protein product is CASSQGGLAGGRRTQYF.

This clone was seen just once. This rearrangement joins TRBV7-2 to TRBJ1-1, with TRBD1 matching over 8 bases. The CDR3 totals 15 residues. With 5 bases clipped from V and 7 bases from J, the junction kept 12 bases outside the gene matches. Germline CDR1 SGHTA, CDR2 FQGNSA. The CDR3 DNA follows: TGTGCCAGCAGCGCCCGGACAGGGCCGACGAGTGAAGCTTTCTTT. Its protein product is CASSARTGPTSEAFF.

V is TRBV5-1 and J is TRBJ2-7, with TRBD1 as a possible D gene (5 bases). CDR1 and CDR2 (germline): SGHRS, YFSETQ. The CDR3 extends over 14 amino acids. V was cut by 2 bases and J by 5 bases, with 14 bases left in between. The CDR3 DNA reads TGCGCCAGCAGCTTAAGGGGTGAAAGTCACGAGCAGTACTTC. Translating it yields CASSLRGESHEQYF.

The chain couples TRBV5-5 to TRBJ2-3; D may be TRBD1 (6 bases). The V gene's germline CDR1 is SGHKS and CDR2 YYEKEE (reference sequence). The V and J ends lost 1 base and 2 bases respectively, with 11 bases between them. CDR3 length: 15 residues. The CDR3 sequence is CASSLRTDDTDTQYF. The CDR3 nucleotides are TGTGCCAGCAGCTTGAGGACAGACGACACAGATACGCAGTATTTT.

The chain is built from TRBV2 and TRBJ1-4, with D perhaps matching TRBD1 (6 bases). This CDR3 spans 15 amino acids. The V gene lost 2 bases and the J gene lost 7 bases, with 14 bases spanning the gap. Germline CDR1 is SNHLY and CDR2 is FYNNEI. CDR3 sequence (DNA): TGTGCCAGCAGTGAAATGGGGGGGCAGGGTGAAAAACTGTTTTTT. This translates into CASSEMGGQGEKLFF.

The table lists this clone with a few counts. The CDR3 spells CASSPPHSGLYNEQFF. In DNA form, the CDR3 reads TGTGCCAGCTCACCTCCCCATAGCGGACTTTACAATGAGCAGTTCTTC. This rearrangement joins TRBV18 to TRBJ2-1, with D possibly being TRBD2 (6 bases). The CDR3 is 16 residues long. Between the trimmed V and J ends, which lost 3 bases and 4 bases, there was a span of 16 bases. Germline CDR1 KGHSH, CDR2 LQKENI.

The J gene is TRBJ2-7, the V gene TRBV27; the match to TRBD2 covers 7 bases. Germline CDR1 reads MNHEY; CDR2 reads SMNVEV (reference sequence). The trim removed 6 bases at V and 5 bases at J, leaving 16 bases unmatched. The length of the CDR3 is 16 residues. CDR3 sequence reads: CASRVAGRGRGNEQYF. The CDR3 DNA reads as TGTGCCAGCAGGGTAGCGGGTCGCGGCAGAGGAAACGAGCAGTACTTC.

This chain uses TRBV3-1 (or the pseudogene TRBV3-2) with TRBJ1-4; TRBD1 agrees at 9 bases. CDR3 length: 15 amino acids. Trimming removed 3 bases from V and 6 bases from J; junction bases left unmatched: 5. Germline lookup yields CDR1 LGHDT and CDR2 YNNKEL (reference sequence). The CDR3 region is CASSQFRDRDEKLFF. The CDR3 DNA is TGTGCCAGCAGCCAGTTCCGGGACAGGGATGAAAAACTGTTTTTT.

The chain's CDR3 is CASIQGVNEKLFF. In nucleotides, the CDR3 is TGTGCCAGCATACAGGGGGTGAACGAAAAACTGTTTTTT. The V and J genes are TRBV2 and TRBJ1-4; 8 bases fit TRBD1. V lost 7 bases and J lost 8; bases outside the gene matches: 6. This CDR3 contains 13 residues. The germline V gene encodes CDR1 SNHLY and CDR2 FYNNEI.

This chain joins TRBV5-1 and TRBJ1-5; no definite D call. This CDR3 comprises 16 residues. Germline loops: CDR1 SGHRS, CDR2 YFSETQ. Between the trimmed V and J ends, which lost 4 bases and 0 bases, there was a span of 14 bases. In nucleotides, the CDR3 is TGCGCCAGCAGCCCCAGCGGCCCTAATAGCAATCAGCCCCAGCATTTT. Protein product: CASSPSGPNSNQPQHF.

V usage is TRBV7-8 and J usage is TRBJ1-2, with D maybe TRBD1 (6 bases). V was clipped by 5 bases and J by 3 bases, with 10 bases between them. CDR3 length equals 13 residues. CDR1 is SGHVS and CDR2 is FQNEAQ in the germline V gene. The CDR3 sequence: CASSPGVDYGYTF. CDR3 sequence (DNA): TGTGCCAGCAGCCCAGGGGTCGACTATGGCTACACCTTC.